These 21 T cell receptor beta chains were all obtained from the same sample, sequenced in a study of blood T cell repertoires in COVID-19. Method: immunoSEQ multiplex PCR; TCRdb's copy keeps in-frame clones and lacks some. Of fewer than 150,000 clones in the sample, around 83% are singletons; the top ten hold 15% to 20%. Sequencing was carried out using PBMCs or T cells enriched from blood (not recorded which). Every receptor here comes from a man aged 25-40 years who had recovered from COVID-19.

Note on this clone: Other DNA sequences in this sample translate to the same CDR3. The J gene is TRBJ1-4, the V gene TRBV6-5, with D maybe TRBD1 (6 bases). Trimming cost V 0 bases and J 4 bases, with 9 bases left between them. Germline lookup yields CDR1 MNHEY and CDR2 SVGAGI. The CDR3 runs 15 residues. The CDR3 sequence: CASSYSGQINEKLFF. In DNA, the CDR3 is TGTGCCAGCAGTTACTCTGGACAGATTAATGAAAAACTGTTTTTT.

V usage is TRBV14 and J usage is TRBJ1-1; no firm D call. Germline CDR1 SGHDN, CDR2 FVKESK. The V end lost 4 bases, the J end lost 5 bases, and 11 bases lay between the germline ends. The CDR3 sequence is 13 residues long. DNA for the CDR3: TGTGCCAGCAGCCTGAGCGGGGTGACTGAAGCTTTCTTT. This sequence encodes CASSLSGVTEAFF.

This chain links TRBV3-1 (or the pseudogene TRBV3-2) with TRBJ2-7, with TRBD1 as a possible D gene (5 bases). V dropped 4 bases and J dropped 5 bases, with 12 bases sitting between them. Germline CDR1 and CDR2: LGHDT and YNNKEL (reference sequence). The CDR3 consists of 13 residues. In nucleotides, the CDR3 is TGTGCCAGCAGCCTCCCAGGGCCCAACGAGCAGTACTTC. Its translation is CASSLPGPNEQYF.

To note about this clone: One end of the junction fails to match germline, which may point to a read error. The genes are TRBV19 and TRBJ2-2; 10 bases map to TRBD1. CDR3 length: 15 residues. Looked up from germline, CDR1 is LNHDA and CDR2 is SQIVND (reference sequence). CDR3 region: CASSLDRGQIGELFF. The CDR3 DNA reads TGTGCCAGTAGTCTAGACAGGGGGCAGATCGGGGAGCTGTTTTTT.

This chain links TRBV27 with TRBJ1-6; 9 nucleotides match TRBD1. The CDR3 sequence is 15 residues long. The germline V gene has CDR1 MNHEY and CDR2 SMNVEV (reference sequence). The V gene end was trimmed by 4 bases and the J gene end by 7 bases; junction bases not matched to a gene: 5. The CDR3 coding sequence is TGTGCCAGCAGTTCATACAGGGGGCCAAATTCACCCCTCCACTTT. Its protein is CASSSYRGPNSPLHF.

The rearrangement links TRBV9 to TRBJ2-6; 7 bases line up with TRBD1. Germline-derived CDR1 and CDR2 are SGDLS and YYNGEE. This CDR3 is built from 16 residues. Trimming removed 4 bases from V and 0 bases from J; junction bases left unmatched: 4. The CDR3 loop reads CASSSDRTSGANVLTF. The CDR3 nucleotides read TGTGCCAGCAGCTCGGACAGGACCTCTGGGGCCAACGTCCTGACTTTC.

The V and J genes are TRBV30 and TRBJ1-5; tentatively, D is TRBD1 (6 bases). This CDR3 contains 15 residues. V was cut by 7 bases and J by 4 bases, with 20 bases left in between. CDR1 is GTSNPN, CDR2 SVGIG, per germline (reference sequence). The CDR3 nucleotides are TGTGCCTCCCTCGGTGCACCTAGGGGGAATCAGCCCCAGCATTTT. Its protein is CASLGAPRGNQPQHF. Combining the CDR3 with reference TRBV30 and TRBJ1-5 gives the whole variable domain SQTIHQWPATLVQPVGSPLSLECTVEGTSNPNLYWYRQAAGRGLQLLFYSVGIGQISSEVPQNLSASRPQDRQFILSSKKLLLSDSGFYLCASLGAPRGNQPQHFGDGTRLSIL.

The V and J genes are TRBV6-5 and TRBJ1-1; possibly TRBD1 for D (5 bases). CDR3 length equals 13 residues. Trimming removed 9 bases at V and 0 bases at J, with 11 bases between. From germline, CDR1 is MNHEY and CDR2 SVGAGI. CDR3 DNA sequence: TGTGCCAGTACTGGACACCTGAACACTGAAGCTTTCTTT. Amino acids: CASTGHLNTEAFF.

The chain has TRBV4-1 and TRBJ2-1; unclear D gene. There are 12 residues in the CDR3. The ends were cut back, 0 bases at V and 8 bases at J, with 5 bases in the middle. The germline gives CDR1 MGHRA, CDR2 YSYEKL. The CDR3, as DNA: TGCGCCAGCAGCCAAGATATCTATGAGCAGTTCTTC. This translates into CASSQDIYEQFF.

CDR3 loop: CASSSEAETQYF. The CDR3 nucleotides read TGTGCCAGCAGCTCCGAGGCGGAGACCCAGTACTTC. The chain links TRBV5-5 to TRBJ2-5; no firm D call. V shed 3 bases and J shed 5 bases, with 8 bases lying between them. The germline CDR1 and CDR2 sequences are SGHKS and YYEKEE (reference sequence). The CDR3 contains 12 residues.

This chain joins TRBV6-5 and TRBJ1-1, with 10 bases that match TRBD1. The germline gives CDR1 MNHEY, CDR2 SVGAGI. Trimming took 2 bases from V and 5 from J; bases not matched to a gene: 2. This CDR3 is built from 14 residues. The CDR3 region has the DNA TGTGCCAGCAGTTACGGACAGGGGGGGACTGAAGCTTTCTTT. Encoded protein: CASSYGQGGTEAFF.

V usage is TRBV7-9 and J usage is TRBJ2-2; 9 bases are a match to TRBD1. From germline, CDR1 is SEHNR and CDR2 FQNEAQ (reference sequence). The CDR3 spans 18 residues. The ends lost 2 bases at V and 4 bases at J; junction bases unmatched: 11. DNA for the CDR3: TGTGCCAGCAGCTTATGGGCCGGGACAGGGAGGACCACCGGGGAGCTGTTTTTT. Translation gives CASSLWAGTGRTTGELFF.

Comment on this clone: Other DNA sequences from this sample encode an identical CDR3 as well. The CDR3 reads CASSSDSTNEKLFF. In DNA, the CDR3 is TGCGCCAGCAGCTCAGACTCAACTAATGAAAAACTGTTTTTT. The chain links TRBV5-1 to TRBJ1-4; no reliable D call. CDR1 is SGHRS, CDR2 YFSETQ, per germline. Deletions cut 3 bases from V and 0 bases from J, with 6 bases between. There are 14 residues in the CDR3.

J is TRBJ1-4 and V is TRBV27; 8 nucleotides agree with TRBD1. Looked up from germline, CDR1 is MNHEY and CDR2 is SMNVEV (reference sequence). J gave up 7 bases and V 4 bases, and 17 bases lay outside the gene matches. The CDR3 totals 18 residues. In nucleotides, the CDR3 is TGTGCCAGCAGTTCTATCGACTTCCCGACAGGGGCGGGTGAAAAACTGTTTTTT. It codes for CASSSIDFPTGAGEKLFF.

In nucleotides, the CDR3 is TGTGCCAGCAGTGACCTAGCGGGAGAGGACGAGCAGTACTTC. Protein product: CASSDLAGEDEQYF. The chain has TRBV2 and TRBJ2-7; 10 positions match TRBD2. Germline CDR1 SNHLY, CDR2 FYNNEI. V was clipped by 3 bases and J by 5 bases; unmatched bases: 4. The CDR3 loop spans 14 amino acids. The whole variable domain, remainder taken from reference TRBV2 and TRBJ2-7, is EPEVTQTPSHQVTQMGQEVILRCVPISNHLYFYWYRQILGQKVEFLVSFYNNEISEKSEIFDDQFSVERPDGSNFTLKIRSTKLEDSAMYFCASSDLAGEDEQYFGPGTRLTVT.

The chain has TRBV11-2 and TRBJ2-7; no reliable D call. The germline CDR1 and CDR2 sequences are SGHAT and FQNNGV. There are 14 residues in the CDR3. V lost 0 bases to trimming and J lost 5 bases, with 11 bases between them. DNA for the CDR3: TGTGCCAGCAGCTTAGATCTCCCCCCCCACGAGCAGTACGTC. Protein sequence: CASSLDLPPHEQYV.

The V and J genes are TRBV2 and TRBJ2-3; the D gene is possibly TRBD1 (5 bases). The CDR3 loop spans 14 amino acids. Germline V CDR1 and CDR2: SNHLY, FYNNEI. The V end lost 4 bases, the J end lost 6 bases, and 14 bases lay between the germline ends. The CDR3 bases are TGTGCCAGCAGTGTACAGGTACAGCCGGATACGCAGTATTTT. Its translation is CASSVQVQPDTQYF.

The chain has TRBV29-1 and TRBJ2-1; D uncertain. CDR1 is SQVTM and CDR2 is ANQGSEA in the germline V gene. V shed 3 bases and J shed 6 bases, with 12 bases lying between them. This CDR3 has 13 amino acids. The DNA for the CDR3 is TGCAGCGTTGAGAGGCCGTTGGGCAATGAGCAGTTCTTC. Protein sequence: CSVERPLGNEQFF.

V usage is TRBV19 and J usage is TRBJ1-1, with 7 bases lining up with TRBD1. CDR1 and CDR2 (germline): LNHDA, SQIVND (reference sequence). This CDR3 comprises 12 residues. V was clipped by 10 bases and J by 5 bases; unmatched bases: 7. CDR3 sequence (DNA): TGTGCCACCCGACCGGGACAGACTGAAGCTTTCTTT. Its translation: CATRPGQTEAFF.

The CDR3 DNA reads TGCGCCAGCAGTGAGCTAGCGGGGGGCACAGATACGCAGTATTTT. Amino acids: CASSELAGGTDTQYF. The rearrangement joins TRBV10-1 to TRBJ2-3, with 10 positions matching TRBD2. Germline CDR1 and CDR2: WNHNN and SYGVQD (reference sequence). This CDR3 contains 15 residues. With V trimmed by 2 bases and J by 1 base, 0 bases remained unmatched.

V is TRBV19 and J is TRBJ1-4, with a weak D call TRBD1 (6 bases). The V end lost 5 bases, the J end lost 3 bases, and 13 bases lay between the germline ends. This CDR3 is built from 15 residues. Germline lookup yields CDR1 LNHDA and CDR2 SQIVND (reference sequence). CDR3 protein: CASSDTGGSNEKLFF. CDR3 nucleotide sequence: TGTGCCAGTAGTGACACTGGGGGCTCTAATGAAAAACTGTTTTTT.